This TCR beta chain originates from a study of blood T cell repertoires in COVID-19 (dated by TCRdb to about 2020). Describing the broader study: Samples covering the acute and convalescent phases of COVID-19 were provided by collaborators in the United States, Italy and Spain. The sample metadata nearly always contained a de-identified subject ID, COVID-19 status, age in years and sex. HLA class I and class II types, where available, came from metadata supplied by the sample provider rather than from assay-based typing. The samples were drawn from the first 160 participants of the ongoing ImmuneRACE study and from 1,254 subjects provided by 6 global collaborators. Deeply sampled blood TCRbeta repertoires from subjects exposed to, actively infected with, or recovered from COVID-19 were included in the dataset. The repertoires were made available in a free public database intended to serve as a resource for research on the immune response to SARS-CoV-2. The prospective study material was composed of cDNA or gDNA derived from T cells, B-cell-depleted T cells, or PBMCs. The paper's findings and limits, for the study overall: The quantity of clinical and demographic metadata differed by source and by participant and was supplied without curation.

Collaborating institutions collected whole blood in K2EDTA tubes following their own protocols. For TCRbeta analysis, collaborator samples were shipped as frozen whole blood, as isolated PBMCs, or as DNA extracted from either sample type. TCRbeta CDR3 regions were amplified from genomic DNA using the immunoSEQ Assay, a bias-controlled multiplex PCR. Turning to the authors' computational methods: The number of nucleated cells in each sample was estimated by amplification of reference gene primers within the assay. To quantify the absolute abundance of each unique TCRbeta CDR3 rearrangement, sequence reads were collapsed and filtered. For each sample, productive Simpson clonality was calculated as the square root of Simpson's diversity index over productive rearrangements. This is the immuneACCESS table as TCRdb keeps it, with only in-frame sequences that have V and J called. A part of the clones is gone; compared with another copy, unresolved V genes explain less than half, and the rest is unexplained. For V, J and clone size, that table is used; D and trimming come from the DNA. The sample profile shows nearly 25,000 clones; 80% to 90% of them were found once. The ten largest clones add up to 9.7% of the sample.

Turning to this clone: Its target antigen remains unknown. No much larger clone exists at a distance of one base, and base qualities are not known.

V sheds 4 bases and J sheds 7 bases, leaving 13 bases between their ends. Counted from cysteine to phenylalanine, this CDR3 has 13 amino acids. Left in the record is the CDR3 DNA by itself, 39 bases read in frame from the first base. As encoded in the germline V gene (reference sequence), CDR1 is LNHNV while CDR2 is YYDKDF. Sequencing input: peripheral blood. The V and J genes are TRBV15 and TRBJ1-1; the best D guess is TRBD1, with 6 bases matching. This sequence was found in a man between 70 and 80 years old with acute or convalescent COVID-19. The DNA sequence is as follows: TGTGCCACCAGCAAACAGGGTTACAGTGAAGCTTTCTTT. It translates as CATSKQGYSEAFF.